This T cell receptor (beta chain) appears in the sequencing data of a study of shared clonotypes between healthy human individuals. Turning to the study itself: CD8 memory received one plate per donor, CD8 naive two, CD4 memory three and CD4 naive three.

Replicate sorted-subset PCRs were loaded with around 200 ng DNA, tens of thousands of T cell genomes. TCRdb's table, derived via immunoSEQ multiplex PCR, lists solely in-frame clones and lacks some. Here the sample spans 2 million to 2.5 million clones, approximately 94% being singletons. This clonotype originated in a man younger than 35 in good health. The sample comprised naive CD4+ T cells sorted from blood. As for subset: CD45RA+ positively selected.

The CDR3 DNA follows: TGTGCCAGCAGCTTACCGGGACAGGGGGCGCGGGGCTACACCTTC. Protein sequence: CASSLPGQGARGYTF. The chain recombines TRBV5-4 with TRBJ1-2; 12 bases map to TRBD1. The V and J ends lost 2 bases and 8 bases, in that order; junction bases with no gene match: 7. Germline CDR1 reads SGHNT; CDR2 reads YYREEE (reference sequence). The CDR3 spans 15 residues.